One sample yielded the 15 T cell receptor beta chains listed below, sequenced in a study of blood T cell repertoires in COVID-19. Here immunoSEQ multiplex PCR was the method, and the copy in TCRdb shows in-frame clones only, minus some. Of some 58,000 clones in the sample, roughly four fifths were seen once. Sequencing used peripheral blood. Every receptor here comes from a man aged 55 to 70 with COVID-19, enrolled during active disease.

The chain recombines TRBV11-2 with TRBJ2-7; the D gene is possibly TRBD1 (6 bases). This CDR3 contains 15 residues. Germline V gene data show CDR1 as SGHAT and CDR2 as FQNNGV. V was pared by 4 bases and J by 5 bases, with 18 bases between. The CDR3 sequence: CASSSTGHQSNEQYF. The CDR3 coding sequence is TGTGCCAGCAGCTCGACGGGACATCAAAGTAACGAGCAGTACTTC.

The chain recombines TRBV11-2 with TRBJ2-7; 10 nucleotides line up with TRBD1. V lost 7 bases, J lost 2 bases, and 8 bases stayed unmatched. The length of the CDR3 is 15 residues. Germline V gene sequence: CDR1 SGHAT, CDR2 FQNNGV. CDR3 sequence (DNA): TGTGCCAGCACCCGAGACAGGGGGCTTACCTACGAGCAGTACTTC. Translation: CASTRDRGLTYEQYF.

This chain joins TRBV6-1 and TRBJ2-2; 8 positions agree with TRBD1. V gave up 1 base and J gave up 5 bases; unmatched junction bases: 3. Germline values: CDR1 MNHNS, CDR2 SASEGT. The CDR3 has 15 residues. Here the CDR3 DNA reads TGTGCCAGCAGTGAAGACAGGGGGTGGACCGGGGAGCTGTTTTTT. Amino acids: CASSEDRGWTGELFF.

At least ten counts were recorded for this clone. This CDR3 is CASSVEAGEQFF. CDR3 coding DNA: TGTGCCAGCAGCGTAGAGGCGGGAGAGCAGTTCTTC. This chain connects TRBV9 to TRBJ2-1, with D possibly TRBD2 on 6 matching bases. The CDR3 extends over 12 amino acids. CDR1 is SGDLS and CDR2 is YYNGEE in the germline V gene. Trimming took off 0 bases at V and 10 bases at J, with 8 bases between the two ends. Using reference TRBV9 and TRBJ2-1 for the parts outside the CDR3, the full variable domain is DSGVTQTPKHLITATGQRVTLRCSPRSGDLSVYWYQQSLDQGLQFLIQYYNGEERAKGNILERFSAQQFPDLHSELNLSSLELGDSALYFCASSVEAGEQFFGPGTRLTVL.

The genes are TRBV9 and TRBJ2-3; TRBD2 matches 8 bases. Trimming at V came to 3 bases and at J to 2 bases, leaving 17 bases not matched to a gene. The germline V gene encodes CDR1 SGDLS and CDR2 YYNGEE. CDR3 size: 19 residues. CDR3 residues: CASSGTGATGTRITDTQYF. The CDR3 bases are TGTGCCAGCAGCGGCACAGGAGCTACCGGGACTAGGATCACAGATACGCAGTATTTT. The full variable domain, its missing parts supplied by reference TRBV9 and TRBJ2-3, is DSGVTQTPKHLITATGQRVTLRCSPRSGDLSVYWYQQSLDQGLQFLIQYYNGEERAKGNILERFSAQQFPDLHSELNLSSLELGDSALYFCASSGTGATGTRITDTQYFGPGTRLTVL.

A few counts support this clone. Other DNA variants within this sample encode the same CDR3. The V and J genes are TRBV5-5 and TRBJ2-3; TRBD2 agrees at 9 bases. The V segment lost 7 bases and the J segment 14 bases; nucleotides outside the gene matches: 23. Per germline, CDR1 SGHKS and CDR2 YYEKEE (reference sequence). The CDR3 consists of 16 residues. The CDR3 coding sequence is TGTGCCAGCTGCTGGGGTGGGGGCGGGAGGGCCCTCCCTGGGTATTTT. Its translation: CASCWGGGGRALPGYF.

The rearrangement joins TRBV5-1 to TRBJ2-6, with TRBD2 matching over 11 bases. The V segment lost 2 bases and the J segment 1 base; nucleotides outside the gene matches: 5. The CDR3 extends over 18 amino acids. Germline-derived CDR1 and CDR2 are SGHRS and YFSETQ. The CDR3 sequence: CASSFLAGGPSGANVLTF. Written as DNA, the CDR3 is TGCGCCAGCAGCTTTTTAGCGGGAGGGCCTTCTGGGGCCAACGTCCTGACTTTC.

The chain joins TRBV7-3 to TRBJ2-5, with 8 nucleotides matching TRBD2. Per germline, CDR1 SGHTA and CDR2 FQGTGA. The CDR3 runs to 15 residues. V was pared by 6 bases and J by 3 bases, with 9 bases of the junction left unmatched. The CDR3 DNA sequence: TGTGCCAGCAGTCTAAACGGGGGGGCCAAAGAGACCCAGTACTTC. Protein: CASSLNGGAKETQYF.

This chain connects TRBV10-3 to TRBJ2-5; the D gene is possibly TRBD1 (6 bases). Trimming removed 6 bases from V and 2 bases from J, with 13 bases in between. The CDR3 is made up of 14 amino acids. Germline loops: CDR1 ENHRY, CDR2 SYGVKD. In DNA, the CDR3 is TGTGCCATCAGCTGGGGGCCCCGTCAAGAGACCCAGTACTTC. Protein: CAISWGPRQETQYF.

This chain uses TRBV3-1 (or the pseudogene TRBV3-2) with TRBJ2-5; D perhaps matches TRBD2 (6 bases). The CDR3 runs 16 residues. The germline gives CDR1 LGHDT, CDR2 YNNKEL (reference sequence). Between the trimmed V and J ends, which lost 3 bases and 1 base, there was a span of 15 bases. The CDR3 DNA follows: TGTGCCAGCAGCCAGTCGGCCCGGGACTTCCAAGAGACCCAGTACTTC. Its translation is CASSQSARDFQETQYF.

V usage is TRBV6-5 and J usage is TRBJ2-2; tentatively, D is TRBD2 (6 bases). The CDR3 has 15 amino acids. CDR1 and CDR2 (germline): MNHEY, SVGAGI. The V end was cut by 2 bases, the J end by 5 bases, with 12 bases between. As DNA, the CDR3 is TGTGCCAGCAGTTACGGCGGGGCGCAGACCGGGGAGCTGTTTTTT. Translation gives CASSYGGAQTGELFF.

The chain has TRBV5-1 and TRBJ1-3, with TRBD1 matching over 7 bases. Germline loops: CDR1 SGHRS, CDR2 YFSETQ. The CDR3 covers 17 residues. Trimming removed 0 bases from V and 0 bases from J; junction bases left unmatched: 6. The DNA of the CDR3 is TGCGCCAGCAGCTTGGGGACAGGTCCTAGCTCTGGAAACACCATATATTTT. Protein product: CASSLGTGPSSGNTIYF.

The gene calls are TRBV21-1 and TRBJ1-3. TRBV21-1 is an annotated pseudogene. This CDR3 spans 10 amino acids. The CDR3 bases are TGTGCCAGCAGGAGGAACACCATATATTTT. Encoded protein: CASRRNTIYF.

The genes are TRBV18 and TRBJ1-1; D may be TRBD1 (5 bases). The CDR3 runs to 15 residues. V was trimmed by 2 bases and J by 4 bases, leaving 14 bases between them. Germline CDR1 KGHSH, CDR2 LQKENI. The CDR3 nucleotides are TGTGCCAGCTCACCATTAGGGGATCGAGGCACTGAAGCTTTCTTT. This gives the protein CASSPLGDRGTEAFF.

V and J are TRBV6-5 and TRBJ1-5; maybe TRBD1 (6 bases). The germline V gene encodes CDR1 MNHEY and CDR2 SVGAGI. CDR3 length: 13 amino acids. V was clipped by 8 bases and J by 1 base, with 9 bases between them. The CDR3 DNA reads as TGTGCCAGCCAAACAGGGAGCAATCAGCCCCAGCATTTT. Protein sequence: CASQTGSNQPQHF.